Listed below are T cell receptor beta chains from one sample, sequenced in a study of shared clonotypes between healthy human individuals. The data were produced by immunoSEQ multiplex PCR, yet TCRdb's version contains in-frame clones alone and is incomplete. The sample gives roughly 2.2 million clones, 85% to 95% of which show up once; under 0.45% is in the top ten. Material: naive CD4+ T cells from PBMCs. These receptors were obtained from a young man in good health. Some clones in this sample may be carry-over from other donors' samples. Each CDR3 is given with its conserved first and last residue. Fields, in order: clone size, D gene, V gene, J gene, CDR3 protein, CDR3 DNA. The D gene is left open where the match is weak. Clone sizes are given selectively: once, few, many, or a class where the clone is expanded.

>NA|NA|TRBV7-9|TRBJ2-5
CASSLNAETQYF
TGTGCCAGCAGCTTAAATGCAGAGACCCAGTACTTC
>NA|TRBD2|TRBV4-3|TRBJ2-2
CASSQEATASGRTGELFF
TGCGCCAGCAGCCAAGAAGCTACCGCTAGCGGGAGGACCGGGGAGCTGTTTTTT
>NA|NA|TRBV5-1|TRBJ1-2
CASSLVTESYYGYTF
TGCGCCAGCAGCTTGGTAACAGAGTCCTACTATGGCTACACCTTC
>NA|NA|TRBV20-1|TRBJ1-1
CAFRGNTEAFF
TGCGCCTTTCGGGGGAACACTGAAGCTTTCTTT
>NA|NA|TRBV5-1|TRBJ2-5
CASSLGVSGQTQYF
TGCGCCAGCAGCTTGGGGGTTTCCGGGCAGACCCAGTACTTC
>NA|TRBD2|TRBV6-1|TRBJ2-7
CASSEPGLVVIEQYF
TGTGCCAGCAGTGAACCGGGACTAGTTGTGATCGAGCAGTACTTC
>once|NA|TRBV21-1|TRBJ1-2
CASSKVGQNIYGYTF
TGTGCCAGCAGCAAAGTCGGGCAGAACATCTATGGCTACACCTTC
>NA|TRBD1|TRBV7-8|TRBJ2-7
CASSQTGQGIYEQYF
TGTGCCAGCAGCCAGACGGGACAGGGGATTTACGAGCAGTACTTC
>NA|NA|TRBV5-1|TRBJ1-5
CASSLHINQPQHF
TGCGCCAGCAGCTTACACATCAATCAGCCCCAGCATTTT
>NA|NA|TRBV4-3|TRBJ1-1
CASSQQENTEAFF
TGCGCCAGCAGCCAACAGGAGAACACTGAAGCTTTCTTT
>NA|TRBD1|TRBV19|TRBJ1-2
CASRTSRDRAANYGYTF
TGTGCCAGTAGAACCTCCCGAGACAGGGCCGCTAACTATGGCTACACCTTC
>NA|NA|TRBV9|TRBJ2-3
CASSVNRDTQYF
TGTGCCAGCAGCGTAAATCGAGATACGCAGTATTTT
>once|NA|TRBV7-9|TRBJ2-7
CASSPQGPVSYEQYF
TGTGCCAGCAGTCCACAGGGTCCAGTCTCCTACGAGCAGTACTTC
>NA|NA|TRBV27|TRBJ2-5
CASSSVAGIGTQYF
TGTGCCAGCAGTTCGGTGGCAGGGATAGGGACCCAGTACTTC
>NA|NA|TRBV9|TRBJ1-4
CASSVSPATNEKLFF
TGTGCCAGCAGCGTATCCCCAGCAACTAATGAAAAACTGTTTTTT
>NA|NA|TRBV5-1|TRBJ2-4
CASSKTVQLAKNIQYF
TGCGCCAGCAGCAAGACAGTTCAACTAGCCAAAAACATTCAGTACTTC
>NA|NA|TRBV10-3|TRBJ1-2
CAISGDFTNYGYTF
TGTGCCATCAGTGGAGACTTTACTAACTATGGCTACACCTTC
>NA|TRBD1|TRBV7-9|TRBJ1-4
CASSVGQGGEKLFF
TGTGCCAGCAGCGTAGGACAGGGGGGTGAAAAACTGTTTTTT
>NA|NA|TRBV14|TRBJ2-6
CASREGGSGANVLTF
TGTGCCAGCAGGGAAGGGGGTTCTGGGGCCAACGTCCTGACTTTC
>NA|NA|TRBV4-1|TRBJ1-2
CASSPDITHSYGYTF
TGCGCCAGCAGCCCGGACATTACGCACTCTTATGGCTACACCTTC
>NA|NA|TRBV11-2|TRBJ1-1
CASTPPGYMGGTEAFF
TGTGCCAGCACCCCCCCCGGCTACATGGGCGGCACTGAAGCTTTCTTT
>NA|NA|TRBV29-1|TRBJ2-1
CSVTRNEQFF
TGCAGCGTAACTAGGAATGAGCAGTTCTTC
>NA|NA|TRBV5-1|TRBJ2-7
CATAPQDPSYEQYF
TGCGCCACCGCCCCACAGGATCCCTCCTACGAGCAGTACTTC
>NA|TRBD2|TRBV9|TRBJ2-7
CASSYAGLGDSEQYF
TGTGCCAGCAGCTACGCTGGACTAGGGGATTCCGAGCAGTACTTC
>NA|NA|TRBV27|TRBJ2-1
CASLFPSSYNEQFF
TGTGCCAGCCTATTCCCAAGCTCCTACAATGAGCAGTTCTTC
>NA|TRBD1|TRBV15|TRBJ2-3
CATSGPPGRGRWQTDTQYF
TGTGCCACCAGCGGCCCTCCCGGCAGGGGGCGCTGGCAAACAGATACGCAGTATTTT
>NA|NA|TRBV5-4|TRBJ1-3
CASSATGTGNTIYF
TGTGCCAGCAGCGCCACAGGGACCGGAAACACCATATATTTT
>NA|NA|TRBV5-4|TRBJ2-7
CASSLVGTANEQYF
TGTGCCAGCAGCTTGGTGGGGACGGCGAACGAGCAGTACTTC